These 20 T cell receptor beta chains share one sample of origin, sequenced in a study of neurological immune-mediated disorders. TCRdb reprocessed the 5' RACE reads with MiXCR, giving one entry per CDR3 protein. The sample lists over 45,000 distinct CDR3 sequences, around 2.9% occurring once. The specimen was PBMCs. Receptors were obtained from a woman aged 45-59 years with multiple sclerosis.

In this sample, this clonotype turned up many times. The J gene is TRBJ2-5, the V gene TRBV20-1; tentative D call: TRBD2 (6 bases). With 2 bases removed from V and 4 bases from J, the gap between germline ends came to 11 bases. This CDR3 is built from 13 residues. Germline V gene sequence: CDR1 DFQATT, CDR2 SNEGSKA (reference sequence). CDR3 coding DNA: TGCAGTGCTAGATTTAGCGGAGCAGAGACCCAGTACTTC. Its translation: CSARFSGAETQYF.

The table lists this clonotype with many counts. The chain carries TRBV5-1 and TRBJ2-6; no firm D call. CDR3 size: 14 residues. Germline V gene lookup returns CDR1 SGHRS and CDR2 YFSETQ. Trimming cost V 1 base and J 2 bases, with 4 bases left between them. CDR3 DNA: TGCGCCAGCAGCTTGACAACTGGGGCCAACGTCCTGACTTTC. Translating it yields CASSLTTGANVLTF.

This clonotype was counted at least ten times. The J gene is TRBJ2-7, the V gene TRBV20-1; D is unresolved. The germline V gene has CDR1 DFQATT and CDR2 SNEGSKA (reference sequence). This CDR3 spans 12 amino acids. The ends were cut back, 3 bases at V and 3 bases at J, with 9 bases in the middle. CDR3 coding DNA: TGCAGTGCTAGGTCCGGTCGCTACGAGCAGTACTTC. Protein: CSARSGRYEQYF.

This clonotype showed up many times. The CDR3 is CASSVEVTQYF. The CDR3 DNA is TGTGCCAGCAGCGTAGAGGTTACGCAGTATTTT. This rearrangement joins TRBV9 to TRBJ2-3; the D is unclear. This CDR3 spans 11 amino acids. Germline V gives CDR1 SGDLS, CDR2 YYNGEE. Trimming removed 0 bases from V and 8 bases from J, with 4 bases in between.

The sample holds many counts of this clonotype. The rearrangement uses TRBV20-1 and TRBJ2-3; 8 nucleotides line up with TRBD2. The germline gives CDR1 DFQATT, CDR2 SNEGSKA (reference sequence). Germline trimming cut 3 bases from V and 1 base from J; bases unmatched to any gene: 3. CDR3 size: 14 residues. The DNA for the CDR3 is TGCAGTGCTAGTCCGCGGGGGGGCACAGATACGCAGTATTTT. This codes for CSASPRGGTDTQYF.

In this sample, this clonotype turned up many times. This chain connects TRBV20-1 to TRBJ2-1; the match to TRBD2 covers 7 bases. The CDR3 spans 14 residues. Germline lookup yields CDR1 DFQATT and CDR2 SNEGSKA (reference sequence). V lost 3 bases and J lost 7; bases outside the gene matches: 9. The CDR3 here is CSASALGEGNEQFF. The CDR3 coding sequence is TGCAGTGCTAGCGCGTTGGGGGAGGGTAATGAGCAGTTCTTC.

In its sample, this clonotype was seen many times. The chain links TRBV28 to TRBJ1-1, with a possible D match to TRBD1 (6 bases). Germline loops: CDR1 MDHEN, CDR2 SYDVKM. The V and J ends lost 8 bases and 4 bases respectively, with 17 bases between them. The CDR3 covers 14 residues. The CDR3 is CASEDRGLGTEAFF. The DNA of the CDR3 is TGTGCCAGCGAGGACCGGGGGCTGGGCACTGAAGCTTTCTTT.

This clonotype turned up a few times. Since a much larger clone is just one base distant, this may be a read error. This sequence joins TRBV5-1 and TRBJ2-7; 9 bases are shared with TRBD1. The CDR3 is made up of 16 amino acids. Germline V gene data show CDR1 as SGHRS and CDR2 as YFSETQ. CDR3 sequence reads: CVSSSRKTGGRYEQYV. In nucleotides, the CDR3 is TGCGTCAGCAGCTCCAGAAAAACAGGGGGCCGGTACGAGCAGTACGTC.

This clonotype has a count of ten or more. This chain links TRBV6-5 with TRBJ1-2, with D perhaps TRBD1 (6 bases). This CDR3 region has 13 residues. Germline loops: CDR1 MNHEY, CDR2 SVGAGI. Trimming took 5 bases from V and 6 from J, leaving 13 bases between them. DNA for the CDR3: TGTGCCAGCAGTAGACAGGACGACCATGGCTACACCTTC. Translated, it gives CASSRQDDHGYTF.

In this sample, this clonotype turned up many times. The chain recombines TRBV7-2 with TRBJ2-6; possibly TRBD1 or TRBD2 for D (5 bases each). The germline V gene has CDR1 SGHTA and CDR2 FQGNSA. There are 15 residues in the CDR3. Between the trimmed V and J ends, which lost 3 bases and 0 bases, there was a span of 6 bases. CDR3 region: CASSLRGSGANVLTF. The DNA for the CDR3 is TGTGCCAGCAGCTTGAGGGGCTCTGGGGCCAACGTCCTGACTTTC.

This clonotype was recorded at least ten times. The CDR3: CASSPTVEGGYGYTF. The CDR3 nucleotides read TGTGCCAGCAGCCCCACGGTAGAGGGTGGGTATGGCTACACCTTC. The chain couples TRBV7-8 to TRBJ1-2; D remains unclear. The germline V and J ends were trimmed by 5 bases and 5 bases, with 18 bases remaining between them. Looked up from germline, CDR1 is SGHVS and CDR2 is FQNEAQ. The CDR3 contains 15 residues.

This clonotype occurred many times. CDR3 sequence reads: CASSWGDTGELFF. CDR3 DNA sequence: TGTGCCAGCAGCTGGGGGGACACCGGGGAGCTGTTTTTT. The chain couples TRBV7-9 to TRBJ2-2; D may be TRBD2 (6 bases). V lost 4 bases, J lost 3 bases, and 6 bases lay in between. The CDR3 has 13 residues. In germline, CDR1 is SEHNR, CDR2 FQNEAQ (reference sequence).

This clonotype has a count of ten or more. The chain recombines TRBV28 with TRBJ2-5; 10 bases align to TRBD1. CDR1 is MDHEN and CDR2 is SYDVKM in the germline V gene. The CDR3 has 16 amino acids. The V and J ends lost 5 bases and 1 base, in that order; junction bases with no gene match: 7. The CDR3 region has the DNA TGTGCCAGCAGTCCCCTAGGGACAGGGGTCCAAGAGACCCAGTACTTC. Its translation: CASSPLGTGVQETQYF.

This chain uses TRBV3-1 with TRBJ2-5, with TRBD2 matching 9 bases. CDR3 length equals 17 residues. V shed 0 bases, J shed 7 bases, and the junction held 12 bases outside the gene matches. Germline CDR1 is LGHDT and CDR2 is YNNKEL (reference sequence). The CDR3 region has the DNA TGTGCCAGCAGCCAAGACTCGGCTAGCGGGGCTTGGGGGACCCAGTACTTC. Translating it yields CASSQDSASGAWGTQYF.

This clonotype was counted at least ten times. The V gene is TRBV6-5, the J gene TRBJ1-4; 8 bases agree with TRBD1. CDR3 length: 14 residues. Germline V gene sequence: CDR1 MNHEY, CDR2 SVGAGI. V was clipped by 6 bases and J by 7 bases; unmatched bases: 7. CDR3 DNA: TGTGCCAGCAGCGTGACAGGGGAGGGTGAAAAACTGTTTTTT. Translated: CASSVTGEGEKLFF.

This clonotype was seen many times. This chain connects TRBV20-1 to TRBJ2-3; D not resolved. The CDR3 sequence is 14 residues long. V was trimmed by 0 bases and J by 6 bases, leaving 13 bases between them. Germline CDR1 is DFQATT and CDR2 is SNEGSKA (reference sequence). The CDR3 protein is CSARDYTAGDTQYF. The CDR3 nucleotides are TGCAGTGCTAGAGATTACACCGCCGGGGATACGCAGTATTTT.

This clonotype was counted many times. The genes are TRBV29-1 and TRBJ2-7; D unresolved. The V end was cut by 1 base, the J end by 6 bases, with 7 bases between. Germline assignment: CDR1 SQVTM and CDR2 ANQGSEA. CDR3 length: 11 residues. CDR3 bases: TGCAGCGTTGAAGTGGGTACCGAGCAGTACTTC. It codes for CSVEVGTEQYF.

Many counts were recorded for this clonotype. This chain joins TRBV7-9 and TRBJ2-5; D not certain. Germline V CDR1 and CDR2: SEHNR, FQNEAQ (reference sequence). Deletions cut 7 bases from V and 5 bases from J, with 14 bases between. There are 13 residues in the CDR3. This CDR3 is CASKISGRETQYF. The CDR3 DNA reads TGTGCCAGCAAAATTTCGGGCCGGGAGACCCAGTACTTC. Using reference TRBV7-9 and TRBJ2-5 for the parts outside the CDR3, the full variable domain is DTGVSQNPRHKITKRGQNVTFRCDPISEHNRLYWYRQTLGQGPEFLTYFQNEAQLEKSRLLSDRFSAERPKGSFSTLEIQRTEQGDSAMYLCASKISGRETQYFGPGTRLLVL.

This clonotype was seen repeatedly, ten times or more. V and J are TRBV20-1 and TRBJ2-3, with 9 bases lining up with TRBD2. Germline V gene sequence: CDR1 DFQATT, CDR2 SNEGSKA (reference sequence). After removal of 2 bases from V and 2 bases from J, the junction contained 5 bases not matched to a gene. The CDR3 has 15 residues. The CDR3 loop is CSARPLAGHTDTQYF. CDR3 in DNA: TGCAGTGCTAGACCCCTAGCGGGACACACAGATACGCAGTATTTT.

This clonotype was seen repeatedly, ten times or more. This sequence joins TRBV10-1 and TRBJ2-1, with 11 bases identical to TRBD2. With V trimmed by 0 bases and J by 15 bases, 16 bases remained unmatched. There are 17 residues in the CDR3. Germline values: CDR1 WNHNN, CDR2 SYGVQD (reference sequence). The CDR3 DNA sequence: TGCGCCAGCAGTGAGTCATCCTCCGGGACTAGCGGCACCAGTTTGTTCTTC. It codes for CASSESSSGTSGTSLFF.